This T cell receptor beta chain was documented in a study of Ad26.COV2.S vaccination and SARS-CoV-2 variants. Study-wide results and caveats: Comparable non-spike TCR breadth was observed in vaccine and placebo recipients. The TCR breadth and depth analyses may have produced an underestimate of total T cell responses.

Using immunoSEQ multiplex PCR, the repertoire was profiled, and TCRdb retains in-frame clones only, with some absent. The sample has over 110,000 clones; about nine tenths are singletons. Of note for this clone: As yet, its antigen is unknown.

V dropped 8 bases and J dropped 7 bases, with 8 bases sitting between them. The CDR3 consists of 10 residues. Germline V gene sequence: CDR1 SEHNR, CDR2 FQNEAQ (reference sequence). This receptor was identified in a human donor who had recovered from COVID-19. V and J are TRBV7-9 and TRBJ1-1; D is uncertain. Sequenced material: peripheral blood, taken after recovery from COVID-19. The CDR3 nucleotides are TGTGCCAGCGAGGAGGGTGAAGCTTTCTTT. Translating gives CASEEGEAFF.